The 21 T cell receptor beta chains given below trace back to one sample, sequenced in a study of cytomegalovirus exposure and HLA in healthy donors. Primers: 60 Vbeta forward and 13 Jbeta reverse. The table came from immunoSEQ multiplex PCR; TCRdb's copy has only in-frame clones and leaves some out. This sample yields about 180,000 clones, of which just under 80% are seen a single time; roughly 2% belongs to the top ten. Material for sequencing was PBMCs. The source of these receptors is a woman aged 30 to 39 in good health and CMV-seronegative.

The genes are TRBV6-5 and TRBJ1-1; 8 nucleotides line up with TRBD1. The CDR3 is 13 residues long. V dropped 6 bases and J dropped 7; count of bases not matched to a gene: 7. Germline V lookup: CDR1 MNHEY, CDR2 SVGAGI. CDR3 nucleotides: TGTGCCAGCAGCGACAGGGGAATGGGTGAAGCTTTCTTT. This codes for CASSDRGMGEAFF.

The chain carries TRBV15 and TRBJ1-1; D is perhaps TRBD1 (5 bases). The CDR3 is made up of 15 amino acids. The V end was cut by 0 bases, the J end by 6 bases, with 14 bases between. Germline CDR1 is LNHNV and CDR2 is YYDKDF (reference sequence). The CDR3 DNA is TGTGCCACCAGCAGAGACCTACGGGGAGGGGCTGAAGCTTTCTTT. Amino acids: CATSRDLRGGAEAFF.

V is TRBV2 and J is TRBJ2-7; D not certain. The CDR3 spans 14 residues. Germline V CDR1 and CDR2: SNHLY, FYNNEI. Trimming removed 4 bases at V and 7 bases at J, with 17 bases between. CDR3: CASSVQALATEQYF. CDR3 nucleotides: TGTGCCAGCAGTGTTCAGGCACTTGCTACTGAGCAGTACTTC.

The chain links TRBV6-6 to TRBJ2-7, with 9 bases matching TRBD1. CDR1 is MNHNY, CDR2 SVGAGI, per germline (reference sequence). CDR3 length: 14 residues. The ends lost 6 bases at V and 3 bases at J; junction bases unmatched: 6. The CDR3 sequence is CASRGDREIYEQYF. CDR3 DNA sequence: TGTGCCAGCAGAGGGGACAGGGAGATCTACGAGCAGTACTTC.

This clone was picked up one time. CDR3 coding DNA: TGCGCCAGCAGCCCCTCGGTCAGCGGGGGACTCGTCAATGAGCAGTTCTTC. It yields the protein CASSPSVSGGLVNEQFF. The chain is built from TRBV5-1 and TRBJ2-1; 8 nucleotides agree with TRBD2. There are 17 residues in the CDR3. Germline V gene lookup returns CDR1 SGHRS and CDR2 YFSETQ. J gave up 6 bases and V 4 bases, and 15 bases lay outside the gene matches.

The chain links TRBV7-3 to TRBJ1-4; the D is unclear. Per the germline V gene, CDR1 is SGHTA and CDR2 is FQGTGA. V lost 1 base and J lost 5, with 11 bases in between. This CDR3 has 15 residues. The CDR3 is CASSLRAVVNEKLFF. In DNA, the CDR3 is TGTGCCAGCAGCTTAAGGGCAGTAGTGAATGAAAAACTGTTTTTT.

This clone was counted a single time. The chain combines TRBV6-6 with TRBJ2-1, with D tentatively TRBD2 (6 bases). The CDR3 runs to 15 residues. Germline V gene lookup returns CDR1 MNHNY and CDR2 SVGAGI (reference sequence). V lost 9 bases and J lost 7, with 22 bases in between. CDR3 nucleotides: TGTGCCAGTTGTGCGACGGGACTCTTTCAAAATGAGCAGTTCTTC. Its translation: CASCATGLFQNEQFF.

The chain has TRBV14 and TRBJ1-2; D call uncertain. Deletions cut 0 bases from V and 5 bases from J, with 13 bases between. The CDR3 has 15 residues. Germline V gives CDR1 SGHDN, CDR2 FVKESK. DNA of the CDR3: TGTGCCAGCAGCCAAGATCACCCGGTCCGATATGGCTACACCTTC. Protein: CASSQDHPVRYGYTF.

This clone was seen only a few times. The chain carries TRBV5-1 and TRBJ1-5; 9 nucleotides align to TRBD1. The CDR3 totals 17 residues. V lost 0 bases and J lost 4; bases outside the gene matches: 8. CDR1 and CDR2 from the germline V gene are SGHRS and YFSETQ. CDR3 coding DNA: TGCGCCAGCAGCTTGGGTGGGACAGGGTACGGAAATCAGCCCCAGCATTTT. It yields the protein CASSLGGTGYGNQPQHF. Variable domain in full (rest from reference TRBV5-1 and TRBJ1-5): KAGVTQTPRYLIKTRGQQVTLSCSPISGHRSVSWYQQTPGQGLQFLFEYFSETQRNKGNFPGRFSGRQFSNSRSEMNVSTLELGDSALYLCASSLGGTGYGNQPQHFGDGTRLSIL.

This rearrangement joins TRBV5-1 to TRBJ1-2, with D perhaps matching TRBD1 (5 bases). Germline lookup yields CDR1 SGHRS and CDR2 YFSETQ. V lost 1 base and J 7 bases, leaving 14 bases between the germline ends. The CDR3 runs to 14 residues. This CDR3 is CASSLRQGGGGYTF. CDR3 DNA: TGCGCCAGCAGCTTGAGGCAGGGAGGCGGTGGCTACACCTTC.

V gene TRBV4-1 combines with J gene TRBJ1-4, with D possibly matching TRBD1 (5 bases). The germline V gene encodes CDR1 MGHRA and CDR2 YSYEKL. The CDR3 spans 14 residues. Between the trimmed V and J ends, which lost 0 bases and 8 bases, there was a span of 10 bases. The CDR3 DNA follows: TGCGCCAGCAGCCAAGATCCAGGGAACGAAAAACTGTTTTTT. Translation gives CASSQDPGNEKLFF.

V and J are TRBV10-1 and TRBJ2-1, with 8 positions matching TRBD1. After removal of 3 bases from V and 3 bases from J, the junction contained 1 base not matched to a gene. CDR1 and CDR2 (germline): WNHNN, SYGVQD (reference sequence). This CDR3 has 14 residues. The CDR3 DNA follows: TGCGCCAGCAGTGAAGGGACAGGCTACAATGAGCAGTTCTTC. Residues: CASSEGTGYNEQFF.

This sequence joins TRBV6-5 and TRBJ1-3; possibly TRBD1 for D (6 bases). The V and J ends lost 6 bases and 2 bases respectively, with 11 bases between them. The V gene's germline CDR1 is MNHEY and CDR2 SVGAGI. This CDR3 has 14 residues. The CDR3 nucleotides are TGTGCCAGCAGCAGAACAGGGACTGGAAACACCATATATTTT. It specifies CASSRTGTGNTIYF.

The chain has TRBV30 and TRBJ1-5; 7 nucleotides line up with TRBD1. This CDR3 is built from 15 residues. The trim removed 5 bases at V and 5 bases at J, leaving 12 bases unmatched. Germline lookup yields CDR1 GTSNPN and CDR2 SVGIG (reference sequence). The CDR3 here is CAWGAQDRVDQPQHF. CDR3 sequence (DNA): TGTGCCTGGGGGGCGCAAGACAGGGTTGATCAGCCCCAGCATTTT.

CDR3 DNA: TGTGCCAGCAGATCGCCCCACAGGGAACGAGCATGGGGCTACACCTTC. Translation gives CASRSPHRERAWGYTF. This chain links TRBV6-7 with TRBJ1-2; perhaps TRBD1 as D (6 bases). TRBV6-7 is an open reading frame, and its role is uncertain. Trimming took 6 bases from V and 8 from J, leaving 25 bases between them. CDR3 size: 16 residues.

This chain connects TRBV5-1 to TRBJ2-7; a weak D match, TRBD2 (6 bases). This CDR3 contains 15 residues. The V end was cut by 5 bases, the J end by 5 bases, with 20 bases between. Germline CDR1 is SGHRS and CDR2 is YFSETQ. CDR3 DNA sequence: TGCGCCAGCAGTCCGGGAGAGGGGACCGGGGACGAGCAGTACTTC. The encoded protein is CASSPGEGTGDEQYF.

CDR3 residues: CASSQDMSSGPNYGYTF. The CDR3 coding sequence is TGTGCCAGCAGCCAAGATATGTCATCAGGGCCTAACTATGGCTACACCTTC. V is TRBV4-2 and J is TRBJ1-2, with D perhaps TRBD1 (5 bases). Per germline, CDR1 LGHNA and CDR2 YNFKEQ. V shed 0 bases and J shed 0 bases, with 14 bases lying between them. The CDR3 sequence is 17 residues long.

The chain is built from TRBV5-1 and TRBJ2-3; TRBD2 aligns across 9 bases. Germline CDR1 reads SGHRS; CDR2 reads YFSETQ. The V and J ends lost 1 base and 2 bases, in that order; junction bases with no gene match: 11. The CDR3 extends over 18 amino acids. CDR3 nucleotides: TGCGCCAGCAGCTTGTCGATAGCGGGGGTACAATTCACAGATACGCAGTATTTT. Encoded protein: CASSLSIAGVQFTDTQYF.

A note on this clone: Other DNA sequences within the sample encode an identical CDR3. The chain carries TRBV9 and TRBJ2-2, with 10 bases that match TRBD2. The CDR3 loop spans 16 amino acids. Per the germline V gene, CDR1 is SGDLS and CDR2 is YYNGEE. The V segment lost 0 bases and the J segment 1 base; nucleotides outside the gene matches: 0. For the CDR3, the DNA is TGTGCCAGCAGCGTAGTAGCGGGGGGGAACACCGGGGAGCTGTTTTTT. This translates into CASSVVAGGNTGELFF.

The chain is built from TRBV29-1 and TRBJ2-1; D is possibly TRBD1 (7 bases). The CDR3 loop spans 13 amino acids. Germline V gives CDR1 SQVTM, CDR2 ANQGSEA. V lost 7 bases and J lost 8, with 18 bases in between. The CDR3 nucleotides read TGCAGCGGGAGGGGGCAGGGGGTCGATGAGCAGTTCTTC. It translates to CSGRGQGVDEQFF.

The chain is built from TRBV9 and TRBJ2-3, with 9 bases identical to TRBD2. The CDR3 totals 16 residues. The V gene's germline CDR1 is SGDLS and CDR2 YYNGEE. The trim removed 2 bases at V and 4 bases at J, leaving 8 bases unmatched. The CDR3 coding sequence is TGTGCCAGCAGCGTCGGGCGGGGGGGCCAGTCAGATACGCAGTATTTT. Translating gives CASSVGRGGQSDTQYF.